These 9 T cell receptor beta chains originate from one sample sequenced in a study of Graves' ophthalmopathy and Graves' hyperthyroidism. For repertoire sequencing, the TCR beta CDR3 regions were amplified from RNA transcripts. The first round was an RT-PCR with HTBI primers, and the second round was a multiplex PCR. TCRdb re-called the multiplex PCR reads through MiXCR, storing one row per CDR3 protein. The profile shows hundreds of thousands of distinct CDR3 sequences, roughly 20% of them singletons. The material sequenced was peripheral blood. Receptors were obtained from a woman aged 18-29 years with stable Graves' hyperthyroidism. Some clones in this sample may be carry-over from other donors' samples.

This chain links TRBV11-1 with TRBJ2-7, with D unresolved. The V and J ends lost 5 bases and 2 bases respectively, with 19 bases between them. CDR1 and CDR2 from the germline V gene are SGHAT and FQDESV (reference sequence). This CDR3 is built from 16 residues. CDR3 protein: CASSPALGALPYEQYF. As DNA, the CDR3 is TGTGCCAGCAGCCCCGCGCTAGGAGCACTACCCTACGAGCAGTACTTC.

This clonotype was observed many times. The chain uses TRBV30 and TRBJ1-5, with D maybe TRBD1 (5 bases). Germline V CDR1 and CDR2: GTSNPN, SVGIG (reference sequence). V lost 1 base, J lost 9 bases, and 10 bases lay in between. This CDR3 has 12 residues. In DNA form, the CDR3 reads TGTGCCTGGAGTGACAGGTTCCGGCCCCAGCATTTT. Its translation: CAWSDRFRPQHF.

V gene TRBV24-1 combines with J gene TRBJ1-2, with 7 bases lining up with TRBD1. Per germline, CDR1 KGHDR and CDR2 SFDVKD. The V gene end was trimmed by 3 bases and the J gene end by 4 bases; junction bases not matched to a gene: 7. The CDR3 is made up of 15 amino acids. CDR3 sequence (DNA): TGTGCCACCAGTGATGGGCTGACAGGGTCCTATGGCTACACCTTC. Amino acid sequence: CATSDGLTGSYGYTF.

V usage is TRBV29-1 and J usage is TRBJ2-5, with 8 bases identical to TRBD1. J lost 10 bases, V lost 8 bases, and 9 bases had no gene match. This CDR3 spans 11 amino acids. Germline CDR1 SQVTM, CDR2 ANQGSEA. CDR3 sequence reads: CSSRTGFHQYF. Written as DNA, the CDR3 is TGCAGCTCCCGGACAGGGTTCCACCAGTACTTC.

This clonotype was counted ten times or more. The rearrangement links TRBV12-3 or TRBV12-4 to TRBJ1-2; no definite D call. The CDR3 runs 15 residues. V was clipped by 1 base and J by 1 base, with 10 bases between them. The CDR3 DNA sequence: TGTGCCAGCAGTTTAGACGCAAGGGTTAACTATGGCTACACCTTC. Its protein product is CASSLDARVNYGYTF.

At least ten counts were recorded for this clonotype. The V gene is TRBV7-2, the J gene TRBJ2-5; 7 positions agree with TRBD1. The CDR3 has 14 amino acids. J gave up 4 bases and V 0 bases, and 2 bases lay outside the gene matches. Per the germline V gene, CDR1 is SGHTA and CDR2 is FQGNSA. The CDR3: CASSLAAGGETQYF. The CDR3 DNA reads TGTGCCAGCAGCTTAGCGGCAGGGGGAGAGACCCAGTACTTC.

The chain recombines TRBV20-1 with TRBJ1-5, with TRBD1 matching 7 bases. Germline CDR1 and CDR2: DFQATT and SNEGSKA (reference sequence). The CDR3 covers 13 residues. With V trimmed by 7 bases and J by 2 bases, 5 bases remained unmatched. CDR3 in DNA: TGCAGTGTCCCGGGACAGCGCAATCAGCCCCAGCATTTT. This sequence encodes CSVPGQRNQPQHF.

The rearrangement joins TRBV24-1 to TRBJ1-1; 8 bases are a match to TRBD1. The CDR3 length is 15 residues. With V trimmed by 4 bases and J by 1 base, 4 bases remained unmatched. The germline gives CDR1 KGHDR, CDR2 SFDVKD. CDR3 in amino acids: CATSDTGTGNTEAFF. Here the CDR3 DNA reads TGTGCCACCAGTGACACCGGGACAGGGAACACTGAAGCTTTCTTT.

V gene TRBV5-4 combines with J gene TRBJ1-2; 7 nucleotides line up with TRBD1. CDR1 and CDR2 from the germline V gene are SGHNT and YYREEE (reference sequence). V was pared by 3 bases and J by 4 bases, with 6 bases of the junction left unmatched. The CDR3 spans 14 residues. The CDR3 here is CASSYRGGGYGYTF. The CDR3, as DNA: TGTGCCAGCAGCTACAGGGGAGGTGGCTATGGCTACACCTTC.